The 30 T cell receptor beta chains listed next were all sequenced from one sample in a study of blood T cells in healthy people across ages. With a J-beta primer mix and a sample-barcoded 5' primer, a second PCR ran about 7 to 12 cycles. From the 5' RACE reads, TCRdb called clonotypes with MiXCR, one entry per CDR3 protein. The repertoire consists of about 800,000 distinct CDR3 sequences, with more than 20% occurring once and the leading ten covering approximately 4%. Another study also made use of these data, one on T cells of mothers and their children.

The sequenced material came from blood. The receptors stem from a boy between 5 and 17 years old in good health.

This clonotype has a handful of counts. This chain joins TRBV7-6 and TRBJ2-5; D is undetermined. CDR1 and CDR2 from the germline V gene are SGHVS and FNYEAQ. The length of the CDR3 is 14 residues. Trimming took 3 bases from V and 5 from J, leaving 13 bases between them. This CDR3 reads CASSFSLVGETQYF. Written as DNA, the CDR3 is TGTGCCAGCAGCTTTAGCTTGGTTGGGGAGACCCAGTACTTC.

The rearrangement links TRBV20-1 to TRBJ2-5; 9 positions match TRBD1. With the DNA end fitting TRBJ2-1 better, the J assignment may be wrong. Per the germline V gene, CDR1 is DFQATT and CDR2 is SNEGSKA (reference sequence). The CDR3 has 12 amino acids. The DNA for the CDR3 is TGCAGGCCGGGACAGGGTGGCGATGAGCAGTTCTTC. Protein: CRPGQGGDEQFF.

CDR3 amino acids: CASRSPSYGYTF. The CDR3 coding sequence is TGTGCCAGCCGCAGCCCTTCCTATGGCTACACCTTC. The chain carries TRBV27 and TRBJ1-2; no firm D call. The CDR3 runs to 12 residues. The V and J ends lost 8 bases and 4 bases respectively, with 11 bases between them. Per germline, CDR1 MNHEY and CDR2 SMNVEV (reference sequence).

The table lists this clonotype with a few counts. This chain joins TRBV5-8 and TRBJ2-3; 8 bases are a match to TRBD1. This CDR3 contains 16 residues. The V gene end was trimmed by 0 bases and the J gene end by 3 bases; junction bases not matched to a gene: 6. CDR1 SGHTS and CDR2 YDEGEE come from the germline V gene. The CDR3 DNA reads TGTGCCAGCAGCTTGGCCCTGCAGGGGGCAACAGATACGCAGTATTTT. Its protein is CASSLALQGATDTQYF.

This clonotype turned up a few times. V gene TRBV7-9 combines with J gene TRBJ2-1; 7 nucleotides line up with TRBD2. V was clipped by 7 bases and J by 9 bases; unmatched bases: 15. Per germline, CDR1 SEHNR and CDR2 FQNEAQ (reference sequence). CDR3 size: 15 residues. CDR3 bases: TGTGCCAGCACGGGTGGTGTGACTAGCTTAATTGAGCAGTTCTTC. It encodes CASTGGVTSLIEQFF.

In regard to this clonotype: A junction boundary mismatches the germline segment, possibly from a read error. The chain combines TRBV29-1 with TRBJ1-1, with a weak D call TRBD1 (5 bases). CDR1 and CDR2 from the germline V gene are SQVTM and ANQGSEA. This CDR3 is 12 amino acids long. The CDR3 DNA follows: TGCAGCGCCCCATCGGGGACCACTGAAGCTCTCTTT. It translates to CSAPSGTTEALF.

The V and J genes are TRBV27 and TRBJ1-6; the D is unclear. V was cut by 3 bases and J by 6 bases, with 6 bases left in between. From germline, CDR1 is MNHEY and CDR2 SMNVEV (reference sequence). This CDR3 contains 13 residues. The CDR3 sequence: CASSFGGNSPLHF. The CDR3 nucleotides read TGTGCCAGCAGTTTCGGCGGTAATTCACCCCTCCACTTT.

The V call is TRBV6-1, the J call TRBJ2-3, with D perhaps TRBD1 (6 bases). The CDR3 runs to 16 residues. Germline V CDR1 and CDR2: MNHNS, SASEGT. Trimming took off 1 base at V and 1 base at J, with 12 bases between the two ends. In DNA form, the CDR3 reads TGTGCCAGCAGTGAAGGCCAGGGGTATGGCACAGATACGCAGTATTTT. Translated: CASSEGQGYGTDTQYF.

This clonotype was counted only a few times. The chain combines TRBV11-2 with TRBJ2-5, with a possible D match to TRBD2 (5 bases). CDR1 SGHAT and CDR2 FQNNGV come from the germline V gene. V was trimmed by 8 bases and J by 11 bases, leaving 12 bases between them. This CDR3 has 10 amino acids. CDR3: CASRGWEQYF. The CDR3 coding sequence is TGTGCCAGCCGGGGATGGGAGCAGTACTTC.

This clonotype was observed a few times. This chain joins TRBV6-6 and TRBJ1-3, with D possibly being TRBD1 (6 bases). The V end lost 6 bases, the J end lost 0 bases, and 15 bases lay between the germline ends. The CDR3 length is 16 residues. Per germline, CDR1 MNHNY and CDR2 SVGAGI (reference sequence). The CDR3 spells CASRQTTGSSGNTIYF. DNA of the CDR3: TGTGCCAGCAGGCAAACCACAGGGAGCTCTGGAAACACCATATATTTT.

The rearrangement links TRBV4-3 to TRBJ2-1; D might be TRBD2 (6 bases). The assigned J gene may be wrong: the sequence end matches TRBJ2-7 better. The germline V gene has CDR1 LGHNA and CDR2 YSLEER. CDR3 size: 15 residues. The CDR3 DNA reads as TGCGCCAGCAGCCAAGGACTAGTGGAGGGATCCGAGCAGTACTTC. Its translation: CASSQGLVEGSEQYF.

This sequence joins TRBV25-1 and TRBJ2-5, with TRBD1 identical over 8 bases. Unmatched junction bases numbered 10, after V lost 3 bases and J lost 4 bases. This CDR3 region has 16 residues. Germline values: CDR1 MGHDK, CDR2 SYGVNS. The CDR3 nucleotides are TGTGCCAGCAGTGATTTCGGGACAGGAGTCTTAGAGACCCAGTACTTC. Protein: CASSDFGTGVLETQYF.

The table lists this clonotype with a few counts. In nucleotides, the CDR3 is TGTGCCAGCAGCCTAGGGGCCTTAGCGGCTTACAATGAGCAGTTCTTC. Its protein is CASSLGALAAYNEQFF. The rearrangement joins TRBV3-1 to TRBJ2-1; D possibly corresponds to TRBD2 (6 bases). V lost 4 bases and J lost 4, with 17 bases in between. Germline CDR1 and CDR2: LGHDT and YNNKEL (reference sequence). CDR3 length equals 16 residues.

CDR3 loop: CASSENNRGTDTQYF. CDR3 sequence (DNA): TGCGCCAGCAGTGAGAATAACAGGGGTACAGATACGCAGTATTTT. The chain joins TRBV10-2 to TRBJ2-3; 7 positions match TRBD1. The V and J ends lost 2 bases and 3 bases, in that order; junction bases with no gene match: 5. There are 15 residues in the CDR3. The germline V gene encodes CDR1 WSHSY and CDR2 SAAADI.

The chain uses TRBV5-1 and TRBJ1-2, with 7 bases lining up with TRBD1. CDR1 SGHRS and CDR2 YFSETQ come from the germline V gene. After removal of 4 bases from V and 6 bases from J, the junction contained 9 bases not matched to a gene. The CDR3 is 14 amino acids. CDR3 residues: CASSGETGRDGYTF. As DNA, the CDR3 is TGCGCCAGCAGCGGGGAGACAGGGCGGGATGGCTACACCTTC.

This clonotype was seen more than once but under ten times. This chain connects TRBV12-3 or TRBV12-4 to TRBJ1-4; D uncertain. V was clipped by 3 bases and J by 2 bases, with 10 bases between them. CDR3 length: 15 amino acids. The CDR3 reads CASSFESATNEKLFF. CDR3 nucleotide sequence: TGTGCCAGCAGTTTTGAGTCCGCGACTAATGAAAAACTGTTTTTT.

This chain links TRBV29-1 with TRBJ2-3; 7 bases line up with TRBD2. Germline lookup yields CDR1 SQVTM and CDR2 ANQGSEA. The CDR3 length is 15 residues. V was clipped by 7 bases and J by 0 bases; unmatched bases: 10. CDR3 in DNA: TGCAGCGCAGGGAGAGCGGGATTGAGCACAGATACGCAGTATTTT. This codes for CSAGRAGLSTDTQYF.

The chain's CDR3 is CSALDYYEQYF. The DNA of the CDR3 is TGCAGCGCCCTTGACTATTACGAGCAGTACTTC. V gene TRBV29-1 combines with J gene TRBJ2-5; TRBD2 is a possible D gene (5 bases). The DNA matches TRBJ2-7 better at its end, which makes the J call doubtful. Germline CDR1 reads SQVTM; CDR2 reads ANQGSEA. The CDR3 loop spans 11 amino acids.

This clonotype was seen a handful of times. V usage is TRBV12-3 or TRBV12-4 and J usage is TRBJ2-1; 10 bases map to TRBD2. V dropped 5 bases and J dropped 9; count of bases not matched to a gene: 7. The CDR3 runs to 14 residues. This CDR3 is CASSLIAGGFEQFF. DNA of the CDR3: TGTGCCAGCAGTCTCATAGCGGGAGGCTTTGAGCAGTTCTTC.

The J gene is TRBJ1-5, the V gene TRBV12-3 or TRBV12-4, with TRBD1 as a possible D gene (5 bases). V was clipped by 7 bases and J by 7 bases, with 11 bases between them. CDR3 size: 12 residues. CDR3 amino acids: CASKGWGQPQHF. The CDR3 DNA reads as TGTGCCAGCAAGGGGTGGGGACAGCCCCAGCATTTT.

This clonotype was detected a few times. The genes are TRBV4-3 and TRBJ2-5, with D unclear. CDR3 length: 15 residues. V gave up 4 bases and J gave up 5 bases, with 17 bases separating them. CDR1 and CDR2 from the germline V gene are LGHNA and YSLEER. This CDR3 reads CASSLTGRSGETQYF. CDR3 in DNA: TGCGCCAGCAGCCTTACCGGACGGAGTGGGGAGACCCAGTACTTC.

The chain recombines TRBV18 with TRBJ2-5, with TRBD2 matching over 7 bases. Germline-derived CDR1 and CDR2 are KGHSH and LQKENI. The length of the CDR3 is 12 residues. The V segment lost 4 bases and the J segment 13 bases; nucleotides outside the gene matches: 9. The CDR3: CASSLGTTPPYF. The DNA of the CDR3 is TGTGCCAGCTCACTGGGGACTACCCCTCCGTACTTC.

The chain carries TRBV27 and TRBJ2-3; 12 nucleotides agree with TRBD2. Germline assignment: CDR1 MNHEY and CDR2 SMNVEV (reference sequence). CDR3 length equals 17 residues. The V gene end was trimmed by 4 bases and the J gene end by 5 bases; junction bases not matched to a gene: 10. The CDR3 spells CASSSLPTSGGEDTQYF. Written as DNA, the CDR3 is TGTGCCAGCAGTTCTCTACCGACTAGCGGGGGCGAAGATACGCAGTATTTT.

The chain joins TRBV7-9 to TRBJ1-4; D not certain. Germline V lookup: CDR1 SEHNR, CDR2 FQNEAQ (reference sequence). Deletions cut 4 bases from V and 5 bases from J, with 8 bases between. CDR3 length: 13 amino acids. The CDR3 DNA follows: TGTGCCAGCAGCTCCAGAGGGAATGAAAAACTGTTTTTT. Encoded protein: CASSSRGNEKLFF.

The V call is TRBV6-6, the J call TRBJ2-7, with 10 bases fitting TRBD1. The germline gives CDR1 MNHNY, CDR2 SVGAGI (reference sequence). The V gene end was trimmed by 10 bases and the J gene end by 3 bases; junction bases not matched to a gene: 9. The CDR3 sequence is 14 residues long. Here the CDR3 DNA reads TGTGCCACAGCACCGGGACAGGGGCTCTACGAGCAGTACTTC. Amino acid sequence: CATAPGQGLYEQYF.

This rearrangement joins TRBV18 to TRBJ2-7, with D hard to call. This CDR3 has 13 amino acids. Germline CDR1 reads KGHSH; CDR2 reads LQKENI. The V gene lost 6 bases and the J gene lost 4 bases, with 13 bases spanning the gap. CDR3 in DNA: TGTGCCAGCTCCCCTCCGCCGGCATACGAGCAGTACTTC. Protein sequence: CASSPPPAYEQYF.

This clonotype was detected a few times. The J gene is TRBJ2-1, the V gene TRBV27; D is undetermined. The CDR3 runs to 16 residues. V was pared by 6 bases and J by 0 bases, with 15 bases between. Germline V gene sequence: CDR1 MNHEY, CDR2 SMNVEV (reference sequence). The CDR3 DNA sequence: TGTGCCAGCAGCCCCTCTTTTTCGGCCTCCTACAATGAGCAGTTCTTC. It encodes CASSPSFSASYNEQFF.

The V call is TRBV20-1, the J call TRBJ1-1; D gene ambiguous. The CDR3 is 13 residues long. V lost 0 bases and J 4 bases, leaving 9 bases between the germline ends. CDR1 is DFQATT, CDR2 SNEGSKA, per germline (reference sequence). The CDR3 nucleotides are TGCAGTGCTAGAGATATCGGGAGCACTGAAGCTTTCTTT. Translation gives CSARDIGSTEAFF.

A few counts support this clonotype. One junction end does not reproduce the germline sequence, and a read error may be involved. The CDR3 loop is CASSYVVSGQNF. Written as DNA, the CDR3 is TGTGCCAGCAGTTACGTCGTTTCGGGACAGAATTTC. The gene calls are TRBV6-6 and TRBJ2-5; 7 nucleotides agree with TRBD1. The CDR3 totals 12 residues. Germline CDR1 and CDR2: MNHNY and SVGAGI (reference sequence).

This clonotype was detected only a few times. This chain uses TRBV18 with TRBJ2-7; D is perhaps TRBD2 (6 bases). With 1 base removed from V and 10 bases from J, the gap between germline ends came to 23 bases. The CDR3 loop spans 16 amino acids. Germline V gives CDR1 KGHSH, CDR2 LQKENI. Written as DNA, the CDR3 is TGTGCCAGCTCACCACGCTACCGGGAGACACGTTCTGTTCAGTACTTC. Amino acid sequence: CASSPRYRETRSVQYF.